The 29 T cell receptor beta chains in this list originate from one sample, sequenced in a study of T cells in Graves' hyperthyroidism and ophthalmopathy. RNA transcripts were the template for amplifying TCR beta CDR3 regions. In the first-round RT-PCR of the TCR CDR3, the HTBI primer set was used. One entry per CDR3 protein, called by TCRdb with MiXCR from the multiplex PCR reads. This table has fewer than 500,000 distinct CDR3 sequences, roughly 15% appearing once. The sample consisted of blood. The receptors derive from a man between 18 and 35 years old with Graves' ophthalmopathy.

In this sample, this clonotype turned up many times. This CDR3 is CASSLTSGGIETQYF. CDR3 in DNA: TGTGCCAGCAGCTTGACTAGCGGGGGGATAGAGACCCAGTACTTC. The chain has TRBV5-6 and TRBJ2-5; TRBD2 matches 12 bases. Germline lookup yields CDR1 SGHDT and CDR2 YYEEEE. J gave up 4 bases and V 1 base, and 2 bases lay outside the gene matches. The CDR3 covers 15 residues.

The sample holds a few counts of this clonotype. The rearrangement joins TRBV4-1 to TRBJ1-5, with 7 bases lining up with TRBD1. Germline loops: CDR1 MGHRA, CDR2 YSYEKL. Trimming removed 0 bases from V and 2 bases from J; junction bases left unmatched: 10. The CDR3 totals 18 residues. CDR3 DNA sequence: TGCGCCAGCAGCCAAGATGTTCAGGGGGGTCTGGGCAATCAGCCCCAGCATTTT. Translation gives CASSQDVQGGLGNQPQHF.

The chain links TRBV12-5 to TRBJ2-5; TRBD2 matches at 8 bases. The CDR3 is 14 residues long. V was clipped by 9 bases and J by 1 base; unmatched bases: 7. CDR1 is LGHNT, CDR2 FRNRAP, per germline. The CDR3 protein is CASSGGGTQETQYF. The DNA for the CDR3 is TGTGCTAGCTCGGGCGGGGGGACCCAAGAGACCCAGTACTTC.

This clonotype was counted at least ten times. For the CDR3, the DNA is TGTGCCAGCAGCTTAGGGACGCATAGCTCCTACAATGAGCAGTTCTTC. Its translation is CASSLGTHSSYNEQFF. The chain uses TRBV7-6 and TRBJ2-1; the D is unclear. The CDR3 runs to 16 residues. Between the trimmed V and J ends, which lost 1 base and 0 bases, there was a span of 10 bases. Germline V gene data show CDR1 as SGHVS and CDR2 as FNYEAQ.

This clonotype was recorded a few times. CDR3 protein: CASSRDRGQPEAFF. CDR3 nucleotide sequence: TGTGCCAGCAGCCGGGACAGGGGGCAGCCTGAAGCTTTCTTT. The J gene is TRBJ1-1, the V gene TRBV6-1, with 12 nucleotides matching TRBD1. The trim removed 6 bases at V and 6 bases at J, leaving 5 bases unmatched. The germline V gene encodes CDR1 MNHNS and CDR2 SASEGT. The CDR3 is 14 amino acids.

In this sample, this clonotype turned up many times. CDR3 nucleotides: TGTGCCAGCAGGGGGGACGGGAACTATGGCTACACCTTC. This sequence encodes CASRGDGNYGYTF. The chain is built from TRBV12-3 or TRBV12-4 and TRBJ1-2; the D gene is possibly TRBD1 (5 bases). With 6 bases removed from V and 2 bases from J, the gap between germline ends came to 10 bases. This CDR3 comprises 13 residues.

This clonotype has a count of ten or more. The CDR3 DNA reads as TGTGCCAGCAGGCGTACTAGCGGGAGGAGATCCACAGATACGCAGTATTTT. Translated: CASRRTSGRRSTDTQYF. V usage is TRBV2 and J usage is TRBJ2-3; TRBD2 aligns across 12 bases. This CDR3 contains 17 residues. V gave up 6 bases and J gave up 2 bases; unmatched junction bases: 9. Germline V gene sequence: CDR1 SNHLY, CDR2 FYNNEI.

This clonotype was seen ten or more times. V usage is TRBV2 and J usage is TRBJ1-2; D call uncertain. Trimming removed 1 base from V and 3 bases from J, with 12 bases in between. The CDR3 covers 15 residues. CDR1 is SNHLY, CDR2 FYNNEI, per germline. CDR3 sequence reads: CASSEVNGVDYGYTF. CDR3 nucleotides: TGTGCCAGCAGTGAAGTAAACGGTGTCGACTATGGCTACACCTTC.

The table lists this clonotype with many counts. This chain uses TRBV4-1 with TRBJ1-5, with 10 bases lining up with TRBD1. CDR1 is MGHRA, CDR2 YSYEKL, per germline. CDR3 length: 15 amino acids. The V and J ends lost 2 bases and 4 bases, in that order; junction bases with no gene match: 2. The CDR3 DNA reads as TGCGCCAGCAGCCAATGGACAGGGGGGAATCAGCCCCAGCATTTT. This encodes CASSQWTGGNQPQHF.

The sample holds many counts of this clonotype. The CDR3 here is CATSRGGQANYGYTF. DNA for the CDR3: TGTGCCACCAGCAGGGGAGGACAGGCCAACTATGGCTACACCTTC. This chain connects TRBV15 to TRBJ1-2; 7 bases are a match to TRBD1. With V trimmed by 3 bases and J by 2 bases, 6 bases remained unmatched. CDR1 and CDR2 (germline): LNHNV, YYDKDF (reference sequence). The CDR3 is 15 residues long.

This clonotype was detected many times. This rearrangement joins TRBV7-8 to TRBJ2-3; D remains unclear. V lost 4 bases, J lost 4 bases, and 3 bases lay in between. Germline V gives CDR1 SGHVS, CDR2 FQNEAQ. This CDR3 has 11 amino acids. Written as DNA, the CDR3 is TGTGCCAGCAGCTCCTCAGATACGCAGTATTTT. Amino acids: CASSSSDTQYF.

The chain has TRBV3-1 and TRBJ2-7, with D unclear. CDR1 and CDR2 from the germline V gene are LGHDT and YNNKEL (reference sequence). The CDR3 extends over 15 amino acids. Trimming shortened V by 0 bases and J by 2 bases, and 11 bases separated the two germline ends. For the CDR3, the DNA is TGTGCCAGCAGCCAAGACTGGTCAGGACCCTACGAGCAGTACTTC. Residues: CASSQDWSGPYEQYF.

This clonotype was recorded at least ten times. The chain employs TRBV24-1 and TRBJ2-2; D uncertain. V was pared by 3 bases and J by 2 bases, with 6 bases between. There are 14 residues in the CDR3. From germline, CDR1 is KGHDR and CDR2 SFDVKD. In nucleotides, the CDR3 is TGTGCCACCAGTGATCTCGACAACACCGGGGAGCTGTTTTTT. Translated: CATSDLDNTGELFF.

There are many counts of this clonotype. This chain joins TRBV6-1 and TRBJ2-1, with 7 bases aligning to TRBD2. J gave up 7 bases and V 2 bases, and 11 bases lay outside the gene matches. The CDR3 consists of 16 residues. CDR1 MNHNS and CDR2 SASEGT come from the germline V gene. The CDR3 here is CASSELWRELGNEQFF. CDR3 coding DNA: TGTGCCAGCAGTGAATTGTGGCGGGAGTTGGGGAATGAGCAGTTCTTC.

This clonotype was counted at least ten times. The V call is TRBV6-2 or TRBV6-3, the J call TRBJ2-3, with D perhaps TRBD2 (6 bases). The V gene's germline CDR1 is MNHEY and CDR2 SVGEGT. Trimming removed 5 bases from V and 4 bases from J, with 16 bases in between. The CDR3 covers 15 residues. CDR3 region: CASSDPWRGADTQYF. The DNA of the CDR3 is TGTGCCAGCAGTGATCCTTGGAGGGGCGCAGATACGCAGTATTTT.

At least ten counts were recorded for this clonotype. The V call is TRBV7-6, the J call TRBJ1-6, with TRBD1 matching 9 bases. The CDR3 runs to 17 residues. Germline V gene sequence: CDR1 SGHVS, CDR2 FNYEAQ. Trimming at V came to 5 bases and at J to 5 bases, leaving 10 bases not matched to a gene. This CDR3 is CASSPLTGGLDNSPLHF. The CDR3 DNA reads TGTGCCAGCAGCCCACTTACAGGGGGCTTAGATAATTCACCCCTCCACTTT.

This clonotype was counted only a few times. The genes are TRBV29-1 and TRBJ2-7, with D unresolved. With 0 bases removed from V and 1 base from J, the gap between germline ends came to 19 bases. The length of the CDR3 is 17 residues. From germline, CDR1 is SQVTM and CDR2 ANQGSEA. CDR3 coding DNA: TGCAGCGTTGAAGATACCGCCCCTCTGGGGTCGTCCTACGAGCAGTACTTC. Residues: CSVEDTAPLGSSYEQYF.

This clonotype was detected ten times or more. V gene TRBV2 combines with J gene TRBJ2-1; D could derive from TRBD1 or TRBD2 (5 bases each). Germline V CDR1 and CDR2: SNHLY, FYNNEI. V lost 0 bases and J 2 bases, leaving 11 bases between the germline ends. The CDR3 is made up of 16 amino acids. CDR3 sequence (DNA): TGTGCCAGCAGTGAAGCGGGGCGGACTGCCTACAATGAGCAGTTCTTC. Translating gives CASSEAGRTAYNEQFF.

CDR3 protein: CSVRPRAGGPGSYNEQFF. In DNA form, the CDR3 reads TGCAGTGTTAGGCCTCGGGCGGGAGGGCCGGGGTCCTACAATGAGCAGTTCTTC. This chain links TRBV20-1 with TRBJ2-1; 9 positions match TRBD2. The CDR3 loop spans 18 amino acids. The ends lost 7 bases at V and 1 base at J; junction bases unmatched: 17. Per the germline V gene, CDR1 is DFQATT and CDR2 is SNEGSKA (reference sequence).

The chain combines TRBV5-1 with TRBJ1-1; 9 nucleotides align to TRBD1. V lost 0 bases, J lost 4 bases, and 10 bases stayed unmatched. The germline gives CDR1 SGHRS, CDR2 YFSETQ. There are 17 residues in the CDR3. The CDR3 sequence is CASSLVGTGWEITEAFF. CDR3 sequence (DNA): TGCGCCAGCAGCTTGGTGGGGACAGGGTGGGAAATCACTGAAGCTTTCTTT.

This clonotype has only a few counts. This chain links TRBV13 with TRBJ2-5; TRBD1 or TRBD2 may be the D gene (6 bases each). Trimming pared 4 bases from V and 5 bases from J, leaving 17 bases between. Germline CDR1 is PRHDT and CDR2 is FYEKMQ (reference sequence). This CDR3 is 15 amino acids long. CDR3 in amino acids: CASSSPGAVGETQYF. The CDR3 DNA is TGTGCCAGCAGCTCACCGGGGGCGGTTGGGGAGACCCAGTACTTC.

This chain uses TRBV7-8 with TRBJ2-7, with D possibly TRBD1 on 6 matching bases. The CDR3 consists of 13 residues. V was clipped by 5 bases and J by 6 bases, with 14 bases between them. CDR1 is SGHVS and CDR2 is FQNEAQ in the germline V gene. Here the CDR3 DNA reads TGTGCCAGCAGCGGGAGCAGGGGATTCGAGCAGTACTTC. It encodes CASSGSRGFEQYF.

This clonotype appeared a few times. The chain couples TRBV24-1 to TRBJ1-3; unclear D gene. V was cut by 4 bases and J by 6 bases, with 6 bases left in between. In germline, CDR1 is KGHDR, CDR2 SFDVKD. The CDR3 length is 12 residues. Written as DNA, the CDR3 is TGTGCCACCAGTGACCCTGAAAACACCATATATTTT. Encoded protein: CATSDPENTIYF.

This clonotype was picked up many times. The chain couples TRBV6-6 to TRBJ1-2, with 7 bases that match TRBD1. Germline V gene sequence: CDR1 MNHNY, CDR2 SVGAGI (reference sequence). The V segment lost 2 bases and the J segment 7 bases; nucleotides outside the gene matches: 4. This CDR3 spans 13 amino acids. The CDR3 DNA is TGTGCCAGCAGTTACGAGAGACAGGGTGGCTACACCTTC. Protein: CASSYERQGGYTF.

The gene calls are TRBV5-1 and TRBJ2-2; D not resolved. The germline V gene encodes CDR1 SGHRS and CDR2 YFSETQ. The CDR3 totals 15 residues. The ends were cut back, 0 bases at V and 5 bases at J, with 11 bases in the middle. CDR3 sequence reads: CASSLVAGETGELFF. The DNA of the CDR3 is TGCGCCAGCAGCTTGGTAGCCGGAGAGACCGGGGAGCTGTTTTTT.

This clonotype was observed at least ten times. The chain uses TRBV12-3 or TRBV12-4 and TRBJ1-3; D is perhaps TRBD1 (6 bases). This CDR3 comprises 15 residues. V lost 4 bases and J lost 3, with 13 bases in between. CDR3 in DNA: TGTGCCAGCAGTTCTGGGCCAGGGGTTGGAAACACCATATATTTT. Amino acid sequence: CASSSGPGVGNTIYF.

In its sample, this clonotype was seen many times. V usage is TRBV10-3 and J usage is TRBJ2-1; possible D gene TRBD1, 6 bases. V gave up 10 bases and J gave up 3 bases, with 16 bases separating them. The germline CDR1 and CDR2 sequences are ENHRY and SYGVKD. CDR3 length: 14 amino acids. CDR3 sequence (DNA): TGTGCCAGGTTCTTAACAGGGAACTACAATGAGCAGTTCTTC. The encoded protein is CARFLTGNYNEQFF.

This clonotype appeared many times. The rearrangement joins TRBV12-3 or TRBV12-4 to TRBJ2-1; D not resolved. V was shortened by 1 base and J by 9 bases, with 7 bases between the two germline ends. This CDR3 is 12 amino acids long. CDR3 sequence: CASSLGWREQFF. The CDR3 DNA is TGTGCCAGCAGTTTAGGGTGGCGTGAGCAGTTCTTC.

This clonotype was picked up a small number of times. This chain links TRBV10-1 with TRBJ2-2; 10 bases are shared with TRBD1. Trimming took 9 bases from V and 4 from J; bases not matched to a gene: 8. CDR1 and CDR2 from the germline V gene are WNHNN and SYGVQD (reference sequence). The CDR3 spans 15 residues. The chain's CDR3 is CASTPGQGTTGELFF. CDR3 coding DNA: TGCGCCAGTACTCCGGGACAGGGGACCACCGGGGAGCTGTTTTTT.